This record covers a single T cell receptor (beta chain). The CDR3 runs 15 residues. Trimming took 0 bases from V and 4 from J, leaving 14 bases between them. Germline V lookup: CDR1 SGHDT, CDR2 YYEEEE. Clones were sequenced by immunoSEQ multiplex PCR, and TCRdb holds only the in-frame ones, with some missing. The top ten clones hold 11% to 15% of a sample with about 180,000 clones, approximately 84% of them seen once. The data belong to a study of blood T cell repertoires in COVID-19. Specimen: peripheral blood. This TCR came from a man younger than 35 with active or convalescent COVID-19. V is TRBV5-6 and J is TRBJ2-7; D is unclear. CDR3 amino acids: CASSLDTAPTYEQYF. The CDR3 nucleotides read TGTGCCAGCAGCTTGGACACAGCCCCCACGTACGAGCAGTACTTC.